This TCR beta chain appears in the sequencing data of a study of blood T cells in healthy people across ages. There are 13 residues in the CDR3. The germline CDR1 and CDR2 sequences are SGHRS and YFSETQ. Trimming removed 1 base from V and 5 bases from J, with 9 bases in between. The authors ran a second PCR of about 7 to 11 cycles using a sample-barcoded 5' primer and a J-beta primer mix. TCRdb re-analysed the 5' RACE reads in MiXCR, keeping a single row per CDR3 protein. The sample has around 1,500,000 distinct CDR3 sequences, around 39% seen once. The sample holds a few counts of this clonotype. This rearrangement joins TRBV5-1 to TRBJ1-1; D is unclear. The origin of this receptor is a woman under 30 in good health. Sample: blood. The CDR3 protein is CASSLQEETEAFF. CDR3 nucleotide sequence: TGCGCCAGCAGCTTGCAGGAGGAAACTGAAGCTTTCTTT.